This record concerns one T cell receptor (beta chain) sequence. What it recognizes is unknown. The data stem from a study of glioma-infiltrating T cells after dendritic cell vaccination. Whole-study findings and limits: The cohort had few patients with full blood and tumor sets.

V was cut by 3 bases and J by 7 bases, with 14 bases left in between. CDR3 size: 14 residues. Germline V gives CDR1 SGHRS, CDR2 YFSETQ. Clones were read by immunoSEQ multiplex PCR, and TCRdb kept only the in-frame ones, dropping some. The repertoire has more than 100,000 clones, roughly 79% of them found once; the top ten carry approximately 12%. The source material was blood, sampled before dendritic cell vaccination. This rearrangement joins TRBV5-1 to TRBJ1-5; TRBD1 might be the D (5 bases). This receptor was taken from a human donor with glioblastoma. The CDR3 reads CASSSPPGGQPQHF. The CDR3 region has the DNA TGCGCCAGCAGCTCACCTCCGGGGGGGCAGCCCCAGCATTTT.